This T cell receptor beta chain was identified during a study of T-cell memory formation after mild COVID-19. Regarding the study as a whole: For contracting clones, CD4+ ones sat mainly in CM and EM, CD8+ in EMRA. Within pre-infection memory, some responding clones were found, suggesting cross-reactive memory joined. The second-wave clones peaking on day 37 were not confirmed as SARS-CoV-2-specific. While clones contracting from day 15 to 85 were balanced between CD4 and CD8, later expanders leaned CD4+.

Germline V gene data show CDR1 as GTSNPN and CDR2 as SVGIG (reference sequence). Trimming left V 1 base short and J 5 bases short, with 6 bases between. The CDR3 length is 12 residues. Using its own MiXCR run on the 5' RACE reads, TCRdb lists one record per CDR3 protein. The repertoire holds 350,000 to 400,000 distinct CDR3 sequences, with around 21% as singletons. A word on this clonotype: Its specificity is not known.

The clonotype comes from an adult woman who had mild COVID-19 (a few samples of this study predate the infection). Cell type and time point are not known. The genes are TRBV30 and TRBJ2-1; D gene uncertain. The source material was PBMCs or a T cell subset sorted from them (not recorded which). The CDR3 spells CAWSAYHNEQFF. CDR3 in DNA: TGTGCCTGGAGTGCCTACCACAATGAGCAGTTCTTC. Full variable domain (outside the CDR3, taken from reference TRBV30 and TRBJ2-1): SQTIHQWPATLVQPVGSPLSLECTVEGTSNPNLYWYRQAAGRGLQLLFYSVGIGQISSEVPQNLSASRPQDRQFILSSKKLLLSDSGFYLCAWSAYHNEQFFGPGTRLTVL.